The sequence of this T cell receptor beta chain was determined in a study of T cells in Graves' hyperthyroidism and ophthalmopathy. Whole-study findings and limits: Among thyroid clonotypes expanded above 0.001, most also appeared in blood.

A Clinical Activity Score of at least 3, a NOSPECS grade of at least 4 and a duration under 3 months were recorded in the ophthalmopathy patients. Germline CDR1 reads DFQATT; CDR2 reads SNEGSKA (reference sequence). Trimming stripped 2 bases from V and 5 bases from J, with 12 bases between. This CDR3 is 13 amino acids long. The sample holds many counts of this clonotype. Its specificity is not known. What was amplified from RNA transcripts were TCR beta CDR3 regions. First-round RT-PCR targeting the TCR CDR3 was performed with the HTBI primer set. TCRdb ran MiXCR on the multiplex PCR reads and lists one entry per CDR3 protein. Of a few hundred thousand distinct CDR3 sequences listed, approximately 15% are singletons.

Input material: blood. V gene TRBV20-1 combines with J gene TRBJ1-1; D is ambiguous. The receptor's source is a woman aged 55-69 years with Graves' ophthalmopathy. CDR3 residues: CSARQFSGTEAFF. CDR3 coding DNA: TGCAGTGCTAGACAGTTCTCGGGGACTGAAGCTTTCTTT.